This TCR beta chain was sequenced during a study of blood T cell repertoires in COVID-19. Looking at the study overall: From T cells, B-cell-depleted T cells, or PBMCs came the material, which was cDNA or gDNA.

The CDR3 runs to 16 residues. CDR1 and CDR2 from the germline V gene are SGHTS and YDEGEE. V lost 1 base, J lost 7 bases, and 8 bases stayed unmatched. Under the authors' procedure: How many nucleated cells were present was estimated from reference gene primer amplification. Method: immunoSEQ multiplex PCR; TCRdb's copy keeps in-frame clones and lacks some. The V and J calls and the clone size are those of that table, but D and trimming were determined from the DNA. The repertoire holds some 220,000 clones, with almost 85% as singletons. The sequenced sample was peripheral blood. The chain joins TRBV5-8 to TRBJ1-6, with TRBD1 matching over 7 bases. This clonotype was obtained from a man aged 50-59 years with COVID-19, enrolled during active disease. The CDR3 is CASSLTGTAYNSPLHF. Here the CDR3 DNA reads TGTGCCAGCAGCTTGACAGGGACAGCTTACAATTCACCCCTCCACTTT. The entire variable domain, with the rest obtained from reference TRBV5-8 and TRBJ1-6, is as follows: EAGVTQSPTHLIKTRGQQATLRCSPISGHTSVYWYQQALGLGLQFLLWYDEGEERNRGNFPPRFSGRQFPNYSSELNVNALELEDSALYLCASSLTGTAYNSPLHFGNGTRLTVT.